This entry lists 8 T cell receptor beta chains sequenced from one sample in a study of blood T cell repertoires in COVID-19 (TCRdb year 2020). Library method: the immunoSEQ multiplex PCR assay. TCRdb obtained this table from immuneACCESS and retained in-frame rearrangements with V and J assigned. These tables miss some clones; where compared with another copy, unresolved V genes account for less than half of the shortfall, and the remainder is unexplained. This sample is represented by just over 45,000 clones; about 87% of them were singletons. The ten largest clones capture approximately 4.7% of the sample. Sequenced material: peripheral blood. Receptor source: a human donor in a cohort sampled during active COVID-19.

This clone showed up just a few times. CDR3 DNA sequence: TGTGCCAGCAGCCAGTGGACTAGCGAGCAGTACTTC. Its protein product is CASSQWTSEQYF. V and J are TRBV3-1 (or the pseudogene TRBV3-2) and TRBJ2-7, with 7 bases that match TRBD2. The CDR3 covers 12 residues. J was trimmed by 6 bases and V by 3 bases; bases with no gene match: 2. CDR1 LGHDT and CDR2 YNNKEL come from the germline V gene (reference sequence).

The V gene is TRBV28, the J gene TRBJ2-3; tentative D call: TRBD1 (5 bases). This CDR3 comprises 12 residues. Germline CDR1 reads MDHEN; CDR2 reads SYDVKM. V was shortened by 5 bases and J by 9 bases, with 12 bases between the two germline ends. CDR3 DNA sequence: TGTGCCAGCAGTGGGGCTACGGCCACGCAGTATTTT. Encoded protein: CASSGATATQYF.

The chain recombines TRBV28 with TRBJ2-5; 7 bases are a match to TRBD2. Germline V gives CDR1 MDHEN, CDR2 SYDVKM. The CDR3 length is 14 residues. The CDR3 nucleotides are TGTGTCGGGACCTCGGGACTAATCCAAGAGACCCAGTACTTC. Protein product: CVGTSGLIQETQYF.

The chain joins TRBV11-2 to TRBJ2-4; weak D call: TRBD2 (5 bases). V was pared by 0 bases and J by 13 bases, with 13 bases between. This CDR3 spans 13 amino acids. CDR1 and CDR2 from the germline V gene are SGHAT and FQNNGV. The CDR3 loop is CASSLEGSGKQYF. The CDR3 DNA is TGTGCCAGCAGCTTAGAGGGCTCGGGGAAACAGTACTTC.

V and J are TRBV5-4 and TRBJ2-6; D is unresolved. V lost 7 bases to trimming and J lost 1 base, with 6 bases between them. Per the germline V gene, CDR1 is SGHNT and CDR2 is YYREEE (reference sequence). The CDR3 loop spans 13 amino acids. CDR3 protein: CASDQSGANVLTF. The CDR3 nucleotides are TGTGCCAGCGATCAGTCTGGGGCCAACGTCCTGACTTTC.

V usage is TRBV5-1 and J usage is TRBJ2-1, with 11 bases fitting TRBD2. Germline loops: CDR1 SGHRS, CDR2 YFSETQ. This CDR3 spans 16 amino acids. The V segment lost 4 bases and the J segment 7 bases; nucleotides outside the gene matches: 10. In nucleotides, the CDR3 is TGCGCCAGCAGCACGGGATCAGGGACTAGCGGAAATGAGCAGTTCTTC. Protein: CASSTGSGTSGNEQFF. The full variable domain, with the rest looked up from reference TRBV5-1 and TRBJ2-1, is KAGVTQTPRYLIKTRGQQVTLSCSPISGHRSVSWYQQTPGQGLQFLFEYFSETQRNKGNFPGRFSGRQFSNSRSEMNVSTLELGDSALYLCASSTGSGTSGNEQFFGPGTRLTVL.

CDR3 bases: TGTGCCAGCGGGGGGGTAGTTGGAAACATTCAGTACTTC. Translation gives CASGGVVGNIQYF. The chain couples TRBV2 to TRBJ2-4, with 7 bases identical to TRBD2. CDR3 size: 13 residues. Unmatched junction bases numbered 7, after V lost 8 bases and J lost 6 bases. Germline CDR1 is SNHLY and CDR2 is FYNNEI.

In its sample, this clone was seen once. This CDR3 is CASSYSPSSYEQYF. The CDR3 nucleotides read TGTGCCAGCAGTTACTCCCCCAGCTCCTACGAGCAGTACTTC. The chain couples TRBV6-5 to TRBJ2-7; D is undetermined. The CDR3 covers 14 residues. CDR1 MNHEY and CDR2 SVGAGI come from the germline V gene. Trimming took off 0 bases at V and 0 bases at J, with 6 bases between the two ends.